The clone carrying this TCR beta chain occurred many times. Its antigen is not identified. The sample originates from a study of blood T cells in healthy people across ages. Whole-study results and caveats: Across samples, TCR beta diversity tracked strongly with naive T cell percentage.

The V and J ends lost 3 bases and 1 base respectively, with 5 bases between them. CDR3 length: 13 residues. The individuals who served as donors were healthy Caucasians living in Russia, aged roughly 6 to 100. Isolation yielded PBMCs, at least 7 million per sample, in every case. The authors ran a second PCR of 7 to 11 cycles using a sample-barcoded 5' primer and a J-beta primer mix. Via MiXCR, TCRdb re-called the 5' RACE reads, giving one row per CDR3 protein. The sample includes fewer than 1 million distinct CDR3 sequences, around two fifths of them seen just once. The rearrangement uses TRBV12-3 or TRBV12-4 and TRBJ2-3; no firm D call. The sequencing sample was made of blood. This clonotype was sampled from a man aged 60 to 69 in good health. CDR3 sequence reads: CASSFPGTDTQYF. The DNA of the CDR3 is TGTGCCAGCAGTTTCCCCGGCACAGATACGCAGTATTTT.